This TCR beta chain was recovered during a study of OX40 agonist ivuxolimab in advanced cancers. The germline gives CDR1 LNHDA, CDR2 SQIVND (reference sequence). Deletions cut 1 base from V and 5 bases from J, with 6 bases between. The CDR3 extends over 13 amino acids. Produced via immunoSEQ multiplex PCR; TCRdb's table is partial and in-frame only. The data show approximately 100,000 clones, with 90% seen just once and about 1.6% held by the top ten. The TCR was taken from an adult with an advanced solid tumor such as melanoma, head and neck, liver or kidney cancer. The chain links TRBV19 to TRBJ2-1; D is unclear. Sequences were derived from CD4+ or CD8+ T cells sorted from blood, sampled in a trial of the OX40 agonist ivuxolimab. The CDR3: CASSIGRNNEQFF. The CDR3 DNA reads TGTGCCAGTAGTATAGGCAGGAACAATGAGCAGTTCTTC.